This T cell receptor beta chain derives from a study of shared clonotypes between healthy human individuals. Study-wide points: Generally, naive subsets came out with larger estimated richness than memory subsets. The study found lower generation probabilities in non-shared clonotypes than in those shared by all four donors.

The study drew all its donors from Caucasian adults living in Nashville, Tennessee. Researchers reported that CD8 memory united CD45RO+ cells with CCR7-negative CD45RA+ TemRA cells. The CDR3 is 15 amino acids. Trimming removed 5 bases from V and 9 bases from J; junction bases left unmatched: 13. Germline assignment: CDR1 SGHVS and CDR2 FNYEAQ. Remarks on this clone: Its antigen is unknown.

Produced via immunoSEQ multiplex PCR; TCRdb's table is partial and in-frame only. The sample gives 650,000 to 700,000 clones, about 90% of which show up once; about 33% is in the top ten. This sequence joins TRBV7-6 and TRBJ2-1, with 7 bases identical to TRBD2. Input material: memory CD8+ T cells from PBMCs. The subset was: CD45RO+ cells pooled with CCR7-negative TemRA cells. This TCR was sampled from a man aged 18 to 30 in good health. Some clones in this sample may be carry-over from other donors' samples. Here the CDR3 DNA reads TGTGCCAGCAGCCTCTTGGGCGGCGGGGGAGGTGAGCAGTTCTTC. Protein sequence: CASSLLGGGGGEQFF. The full variable domain, in which reference TRBV7-6 and TRBJ2-1 provide the parts outside the CDR3, is GAGVSQSPRYKVTKRGQDVALRCDPISGHVSLYWYRQALGQGPEFLTYFNYEAQQDKSGLPNDRFSAERPEGSISTLTIQRTEQRDSAMYRCASSLLGGGGGEQFFGPGTRLTVL.